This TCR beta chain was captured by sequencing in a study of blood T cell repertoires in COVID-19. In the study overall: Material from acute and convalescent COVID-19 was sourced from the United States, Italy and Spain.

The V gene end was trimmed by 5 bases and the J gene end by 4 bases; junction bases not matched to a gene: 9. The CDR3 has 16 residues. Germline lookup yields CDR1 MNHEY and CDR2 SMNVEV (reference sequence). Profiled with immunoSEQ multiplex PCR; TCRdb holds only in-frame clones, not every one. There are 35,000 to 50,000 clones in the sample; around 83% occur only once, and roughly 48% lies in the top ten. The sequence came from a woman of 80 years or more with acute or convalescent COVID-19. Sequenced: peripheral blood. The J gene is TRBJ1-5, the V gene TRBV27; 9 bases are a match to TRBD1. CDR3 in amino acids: CASSPTTGGANQPQHF. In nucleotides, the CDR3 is TGTGCCAGCAGTCCAACGACAGGGGGTGCTAATCAGCCCCAGCATTTT.